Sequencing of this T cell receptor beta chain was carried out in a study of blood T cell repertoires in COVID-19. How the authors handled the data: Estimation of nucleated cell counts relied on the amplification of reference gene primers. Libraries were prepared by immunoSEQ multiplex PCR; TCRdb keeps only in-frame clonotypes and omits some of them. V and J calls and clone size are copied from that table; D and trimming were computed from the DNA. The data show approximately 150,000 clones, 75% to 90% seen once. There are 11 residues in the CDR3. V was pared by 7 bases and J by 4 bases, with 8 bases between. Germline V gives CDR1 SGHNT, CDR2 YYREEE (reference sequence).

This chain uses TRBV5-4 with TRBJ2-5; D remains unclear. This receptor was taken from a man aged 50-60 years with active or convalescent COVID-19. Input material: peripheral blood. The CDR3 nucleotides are TGTGCCAGCGGAACGGGAGAGACCCAGTACTTC. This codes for CASGTGETQYF.